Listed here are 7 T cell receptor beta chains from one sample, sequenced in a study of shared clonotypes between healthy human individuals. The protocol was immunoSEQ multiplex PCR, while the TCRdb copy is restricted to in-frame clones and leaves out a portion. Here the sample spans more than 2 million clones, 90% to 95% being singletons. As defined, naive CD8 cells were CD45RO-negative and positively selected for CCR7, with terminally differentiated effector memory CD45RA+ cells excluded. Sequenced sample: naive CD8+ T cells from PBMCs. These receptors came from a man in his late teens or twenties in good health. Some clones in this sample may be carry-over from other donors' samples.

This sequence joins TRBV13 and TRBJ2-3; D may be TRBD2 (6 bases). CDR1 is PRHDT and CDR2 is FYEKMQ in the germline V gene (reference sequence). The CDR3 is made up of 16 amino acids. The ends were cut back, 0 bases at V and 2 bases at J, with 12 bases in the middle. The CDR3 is CASSLGLAGYTDTQYF. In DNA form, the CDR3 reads TGTGCCAGCAGCTTAGGCCTTGCGGGGTACACAGATACGCAGTATTTT.

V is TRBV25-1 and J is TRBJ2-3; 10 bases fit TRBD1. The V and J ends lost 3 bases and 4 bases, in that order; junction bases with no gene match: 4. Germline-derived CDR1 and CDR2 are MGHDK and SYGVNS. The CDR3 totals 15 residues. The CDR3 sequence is CASSEGQGLADTQYF. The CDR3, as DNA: TGTGCCAGCAGTGAGGGACAGGGGTTAGCAGATACGCAGTATTTT.

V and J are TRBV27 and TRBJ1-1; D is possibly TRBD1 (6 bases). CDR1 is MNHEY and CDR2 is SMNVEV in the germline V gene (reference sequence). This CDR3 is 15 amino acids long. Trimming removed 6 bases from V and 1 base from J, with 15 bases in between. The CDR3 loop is CASRLRGAGNTEAFF. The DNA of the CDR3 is TGTGCCAGCAGGTTAAGGGGGGCGGGGAACACTGAAGCTTTCTTT.

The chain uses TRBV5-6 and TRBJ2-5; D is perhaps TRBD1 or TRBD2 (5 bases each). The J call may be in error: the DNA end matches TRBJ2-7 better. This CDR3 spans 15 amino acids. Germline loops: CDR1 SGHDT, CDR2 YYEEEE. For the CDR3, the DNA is TGTGCCAGCAGCTTGGCTCCGGGGCGGTTCTACGAGCAGTACTTC. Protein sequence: CASSLAPGRFYEQYF.

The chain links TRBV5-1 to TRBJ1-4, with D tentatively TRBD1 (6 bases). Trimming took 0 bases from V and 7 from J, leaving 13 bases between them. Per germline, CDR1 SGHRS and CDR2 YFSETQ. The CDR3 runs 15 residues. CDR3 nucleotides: TGCGCCAGCAGCTTGGAGGGGGGGCCGGGTGAAAAACTGTTTTTT. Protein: CASSLEGGPGEKLFF.

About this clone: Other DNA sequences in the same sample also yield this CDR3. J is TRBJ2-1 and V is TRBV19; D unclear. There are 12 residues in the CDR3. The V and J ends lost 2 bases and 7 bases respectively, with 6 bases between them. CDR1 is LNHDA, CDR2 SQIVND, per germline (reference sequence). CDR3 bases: TGTGCCAGTAGTATACCTCGGAATGAGCAGTTCTTC. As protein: CASSIPRNEQFF.

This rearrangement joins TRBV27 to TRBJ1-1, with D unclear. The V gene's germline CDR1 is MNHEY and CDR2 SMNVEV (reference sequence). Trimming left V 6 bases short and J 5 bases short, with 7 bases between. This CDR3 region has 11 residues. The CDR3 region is CASRKATEAFF. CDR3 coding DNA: TGTGCCAGCAGGAAAGCAACTGAAGCTTTCTTT.